This TCR beta chain was documented in a study of regulatory T cells in long-lasting Graves disease. This CDR3 is built from 14 residues. The V and J ends lost 4 bases and 3 bases respectively, with 11 bases between them. Germline V gene sequence: CDR1 SGHKS, CDR2 YYEKEE (reference sequence). The time point denotes: newly diagnosed GD, antithyroid drugs for less than 3 months. Isolated PBMC RNA provided the starting material for the TCR library. A few counts support this clonotype. Relying on iRepertoire HTBI primers and Arm-PCR of CDR3 regions, the team built TCR beta libraries. One entry per CDR3 protein results from TCRdb running MiXCR on the multiplex PCR reads. The table lists 400,000 to 500,000 distinct CDR3 sequences, about 15% of them singletons, with over 15% in the top ten. This sample also appeared in a second study, on T cells in Graves' hyperthyroidism and ophthalmopathy.

The clonotype originates from a young woman with Graves disease. The chain carries TRBV5-5 and TRBJ1-5; no reliable D call. The sample in question was peripheral blood mononuclear cells (PBMCs), obtained at new diagnosis, from a patient treated with antithyroid drugs. This CDR3 is CASSRYGDNQPQHF. CDR3 DNA sequence: TGTGCCAGCAGCAGATACGGGGACAATCAGCCCCAGCATTTT.